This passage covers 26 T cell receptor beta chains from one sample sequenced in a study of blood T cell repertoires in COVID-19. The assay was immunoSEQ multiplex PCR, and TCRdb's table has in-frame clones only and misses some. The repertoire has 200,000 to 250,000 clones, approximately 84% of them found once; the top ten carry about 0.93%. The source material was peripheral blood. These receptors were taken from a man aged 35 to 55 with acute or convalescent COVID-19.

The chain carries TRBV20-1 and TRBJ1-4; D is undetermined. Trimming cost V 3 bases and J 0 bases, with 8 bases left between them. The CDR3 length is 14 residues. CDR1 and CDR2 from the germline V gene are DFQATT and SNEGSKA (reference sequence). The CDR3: CSASIRATNEKLFF. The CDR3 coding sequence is TGCAGTGCTAGTATCCGTGCAACTAATGAAAAACTGTTTTTT.

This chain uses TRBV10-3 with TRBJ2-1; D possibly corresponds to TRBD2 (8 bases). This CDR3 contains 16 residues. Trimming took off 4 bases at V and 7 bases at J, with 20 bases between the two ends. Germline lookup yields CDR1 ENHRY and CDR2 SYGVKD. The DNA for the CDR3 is TGTGCCATCAGTGGGGACAGCGGGGGCTCCTCTAATGAGCAGTTCTTC. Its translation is CAISGDSGGSSNEQFF.

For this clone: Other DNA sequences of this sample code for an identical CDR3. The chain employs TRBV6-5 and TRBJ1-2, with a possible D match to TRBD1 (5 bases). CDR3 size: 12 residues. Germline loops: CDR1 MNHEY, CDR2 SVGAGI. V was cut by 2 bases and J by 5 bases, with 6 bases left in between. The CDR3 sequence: CASSYAGYGYTF. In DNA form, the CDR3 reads TGTGCCAGCAGTTACGCAGGGTATGGCTACACCTTC.

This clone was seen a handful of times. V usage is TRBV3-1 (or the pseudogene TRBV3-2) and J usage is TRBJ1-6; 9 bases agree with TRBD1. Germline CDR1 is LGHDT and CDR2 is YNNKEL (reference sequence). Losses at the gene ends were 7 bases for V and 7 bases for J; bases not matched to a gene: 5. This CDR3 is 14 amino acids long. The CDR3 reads CASTLQGANSPLHF. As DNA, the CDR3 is TGTGCCAGCACCCTACAGGGGGCGAATTCACCCCTCCACTTT.

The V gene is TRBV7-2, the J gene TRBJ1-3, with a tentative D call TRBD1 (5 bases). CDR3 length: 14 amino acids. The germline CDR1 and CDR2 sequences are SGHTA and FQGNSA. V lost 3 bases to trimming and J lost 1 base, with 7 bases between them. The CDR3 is CASSLDTSGNTIYF. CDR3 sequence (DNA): TGTGCCAGCAGCTTGGACACTTCTGGAAACACCATATATTTT.

For the CDR3, the DNA is TGTGCCAGCGCAATAATGGTGACAGAGCAGTACTTC. This codes for CASAIMVTEQYF. V gene TRBV7-9 combines with J gene TRBJ2-7; unclear D gene. Germline V CDR1 and CDR2: SEHNR, FQNEAQ (reference sequence). Trimming removed 8 bases from V and 7 bases from J, with 15 bases in between. The CDR3 has 12 amino acids.

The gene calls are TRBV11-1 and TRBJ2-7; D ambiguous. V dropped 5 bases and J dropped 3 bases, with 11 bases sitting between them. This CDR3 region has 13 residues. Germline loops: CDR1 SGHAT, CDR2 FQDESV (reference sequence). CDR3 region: CASSVNRDYEQYF. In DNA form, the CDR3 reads TGTGCCAGCAGCGTAAACAGAGACTACGAGCAGTACTTC.

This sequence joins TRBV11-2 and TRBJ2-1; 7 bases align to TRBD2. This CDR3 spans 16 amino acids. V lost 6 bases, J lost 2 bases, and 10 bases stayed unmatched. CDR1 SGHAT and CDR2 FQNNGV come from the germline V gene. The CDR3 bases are TGTGCCAGCAGTTCTCTTTCGGGGGGTACCTACAATGAGCAGTTCTTC. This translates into CASSSLSGGTYNEQFF. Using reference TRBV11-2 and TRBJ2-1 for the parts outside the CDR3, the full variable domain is EAGVAQSPRYKIIEKRQSVAFWCNPISGHATLYWYQQILGQGPKLLIQFQNNGVVDDSQLPKDRFSAERLKGVDSTLKIQPAKLEDSAVYLCASSSLSGGTYNEQFFGPGTRLTVL.

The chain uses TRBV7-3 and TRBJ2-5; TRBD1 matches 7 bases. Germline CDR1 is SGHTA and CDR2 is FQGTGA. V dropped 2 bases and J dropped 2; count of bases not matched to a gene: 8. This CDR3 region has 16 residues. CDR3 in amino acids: CASSLSKIRGQETQYF. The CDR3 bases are TGTGCCAGCAGCTTATCGAAAATCAGGGGGCAAGAGACCCAGTACTTC.

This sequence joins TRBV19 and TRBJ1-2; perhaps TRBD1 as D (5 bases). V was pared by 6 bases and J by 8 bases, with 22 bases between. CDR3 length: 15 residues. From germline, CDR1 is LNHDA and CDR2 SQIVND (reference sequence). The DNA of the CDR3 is TGTGCCAGTAGCCGACTAGTAGGGGAGGCTTTCGGCTACACCTTC. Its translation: CASSRLVGEAFGYTF.

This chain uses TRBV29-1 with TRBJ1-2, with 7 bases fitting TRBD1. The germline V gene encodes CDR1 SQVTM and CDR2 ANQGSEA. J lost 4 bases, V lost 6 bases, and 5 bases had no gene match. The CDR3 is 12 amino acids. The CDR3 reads CSVQTGPYGYTF. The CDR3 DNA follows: TGCAGCGTCCAGACAGGGCCCTATGGCTACACCTTC.

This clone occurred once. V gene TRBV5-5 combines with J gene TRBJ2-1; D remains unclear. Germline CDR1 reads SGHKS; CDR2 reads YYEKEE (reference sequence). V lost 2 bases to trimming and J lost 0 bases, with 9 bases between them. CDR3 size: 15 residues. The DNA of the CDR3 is TGTGCCAGCAGCTTACGAGTAAGCTCCTACAATGAGCAGTTCTTC. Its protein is CASSLRVSSYNEQFF.

CDR3 loop: CASSPQRGTGPGEQYF. The DNA of the CDR3 is TGTGCCAGCAGCCCCCAAAGAGGGACAGGGCCGGGGGAGCAGTACTTC. The rearrangement links TRBV11-1 to TRBJ2-7; 9 nucleotides align to TRBD1. Germline V gene sequence: CDR1 SGHAT, CDR2 FQDESV (reference sequence). Trimming removed 5 bases from V and 7 bases from J; junction bases left unmatched: 15. CDR3 length: 16 residues.

The CDR3 here is CSVGAGQGVTDTQYF. DNA for the CDR3: TGCAGCGTTGGGGCGGGACAGGGGGTAACAGATACGCAGTATTTT. This chain joins TRBV29-1 and TRBJ2-3; 11 bases match TRBD1. Germline V gene data show CDR1 as SQVTM and CDR2 as ANQGSEA. The CDR3 contains 15 residues. V lost 4 bases and J lost 3; bases outside the gene matches: 6.

CDR3 sequence: CASSPGQRPPYEQYF. For the CDR3, the DNA is TGTGCCAGCTCACCGGGACAGAGGCCTCCCTACGAGCAGTACTTC. The chain combines TRBV18 with TRBJ2-7; TRBD1 matches 7 bases. Germline values: CDR1 KGHSH, CDR2 LQKENI. The CDR3 contains 15 residues. Germline trimming cut 3 bases from V and 2 bases from J; bases unmatched to any gene: 7.

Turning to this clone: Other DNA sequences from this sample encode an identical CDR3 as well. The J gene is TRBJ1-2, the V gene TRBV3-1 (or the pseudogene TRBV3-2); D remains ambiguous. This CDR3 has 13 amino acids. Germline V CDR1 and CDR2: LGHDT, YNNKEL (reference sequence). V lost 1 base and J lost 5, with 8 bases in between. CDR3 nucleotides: TGTGCCAGCAGCCAAGGGTCAGTTTATGGCTACACCTTC. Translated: CASSQGSVYGYTF.

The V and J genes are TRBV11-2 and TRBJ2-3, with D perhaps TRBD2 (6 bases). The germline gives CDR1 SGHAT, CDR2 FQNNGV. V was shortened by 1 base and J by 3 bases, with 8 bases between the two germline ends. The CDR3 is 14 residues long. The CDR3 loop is CASSLGGTTDTQYF. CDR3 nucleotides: TGTGCCAGCAGCTTAGGCGGGACGACAGATACGCAGTATTTT. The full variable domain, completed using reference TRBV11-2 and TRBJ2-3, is EAGVAQSPRYKIIEKRQSVAFWCNPISGHATLYWYQQILGQGPKLLIQFQNNGVVDDSQLPKDRFSAERLKGVDSTLKIQPAKLEDSAVYLCASSLGGTTDTQYFGPGTRLTVL.

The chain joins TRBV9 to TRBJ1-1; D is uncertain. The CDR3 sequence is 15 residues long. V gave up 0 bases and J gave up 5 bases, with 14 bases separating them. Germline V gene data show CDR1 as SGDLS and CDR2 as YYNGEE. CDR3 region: CASSVDPGGRTEAFF. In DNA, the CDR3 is TGTGCCAGCAGCGTAGACCCGGGAGGTAGAACTGAAGCTTTCTTT.

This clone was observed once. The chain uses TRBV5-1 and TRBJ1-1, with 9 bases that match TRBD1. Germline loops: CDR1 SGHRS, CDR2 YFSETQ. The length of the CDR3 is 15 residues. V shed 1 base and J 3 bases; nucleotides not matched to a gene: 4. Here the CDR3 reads CASSLTQGADTEAFF. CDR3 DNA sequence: TGCGCCAGCAGCTTGACACAGGGGGCGGACACTGAAGCTTTCTTT.

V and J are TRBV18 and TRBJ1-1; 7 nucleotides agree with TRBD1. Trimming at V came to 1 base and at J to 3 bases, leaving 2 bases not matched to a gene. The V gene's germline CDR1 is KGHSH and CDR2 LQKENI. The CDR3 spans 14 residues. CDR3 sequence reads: CASSPQGADTEAFF. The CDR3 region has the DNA TGTGCCAGCTCACCACAGGGGGCCGACACTGAAGCTTTCTTT.

CDR3 loop: CASSMAAGNYGYTF. The CDR3 DNA reads as TGTGCCAGTAGTATGGCGGCGGGAAACTATGGCTACACCTTC. The V and J genes are TRBV19 and TRBJ1-2; D call uncertain. Germline V CDR1 and CDR2: LNHDA, SQIVND (reference sequence). Deletions cut 3 bases from V and 2 bases from J, with 10 bases between. The CDR3 totals 14 residues.

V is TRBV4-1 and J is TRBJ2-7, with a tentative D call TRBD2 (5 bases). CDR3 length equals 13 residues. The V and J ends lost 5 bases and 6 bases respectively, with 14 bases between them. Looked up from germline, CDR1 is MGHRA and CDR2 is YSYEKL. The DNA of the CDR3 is TGCGCCAGCAGCGTCCTCACGGGGAGCGAGCAGTACTTC. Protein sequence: CASSVLTGSEQYF.

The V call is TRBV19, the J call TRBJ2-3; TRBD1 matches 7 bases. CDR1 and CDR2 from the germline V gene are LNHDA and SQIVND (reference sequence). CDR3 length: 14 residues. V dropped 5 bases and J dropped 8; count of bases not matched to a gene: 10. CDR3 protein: CASSSLLDRVTQYF. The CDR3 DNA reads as TGTGCCAGTAGTTCGTTACTCGACAGGGTTACGCAGTATTTT. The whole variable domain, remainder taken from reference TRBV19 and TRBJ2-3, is DGGITQSPKYLFRKEGQNVTLSCEQNLNHDAMYWYRQDPGQGLRLIYYSQIVNDFQKGDIAEGYSVSREKKESFPLTVTSAQKNPTAFYLCASSSLLDRVTQYFGPGTRLTVL.

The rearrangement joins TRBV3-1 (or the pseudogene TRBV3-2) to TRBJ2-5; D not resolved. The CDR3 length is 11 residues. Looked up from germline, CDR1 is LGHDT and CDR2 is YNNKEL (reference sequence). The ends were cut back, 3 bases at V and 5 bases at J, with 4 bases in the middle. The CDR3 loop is CASSHSETQYF. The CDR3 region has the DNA TGTGCCAGCAGCCACTCTGAGACCCAGTACTTC.

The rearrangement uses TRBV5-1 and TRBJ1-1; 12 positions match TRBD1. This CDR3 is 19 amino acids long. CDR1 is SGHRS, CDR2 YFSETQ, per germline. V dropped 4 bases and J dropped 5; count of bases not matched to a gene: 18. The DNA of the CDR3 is TGCGCCAGCAGCCGAGGGGACAGGGGGCGGATTGGGTCTAATACTGAAGCTTTCTTT. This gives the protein CASSRGDRGRIGSNTEAFF.

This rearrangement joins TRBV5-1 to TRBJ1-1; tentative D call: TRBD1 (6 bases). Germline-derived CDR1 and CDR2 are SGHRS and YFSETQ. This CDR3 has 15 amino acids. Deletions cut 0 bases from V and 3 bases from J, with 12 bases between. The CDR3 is CASSLEGGRDTEAFF. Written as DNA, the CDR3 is TGCGCCAGCAGCTTGGAAGGGGGACGGGACACTGAAGCTTTCTTT.